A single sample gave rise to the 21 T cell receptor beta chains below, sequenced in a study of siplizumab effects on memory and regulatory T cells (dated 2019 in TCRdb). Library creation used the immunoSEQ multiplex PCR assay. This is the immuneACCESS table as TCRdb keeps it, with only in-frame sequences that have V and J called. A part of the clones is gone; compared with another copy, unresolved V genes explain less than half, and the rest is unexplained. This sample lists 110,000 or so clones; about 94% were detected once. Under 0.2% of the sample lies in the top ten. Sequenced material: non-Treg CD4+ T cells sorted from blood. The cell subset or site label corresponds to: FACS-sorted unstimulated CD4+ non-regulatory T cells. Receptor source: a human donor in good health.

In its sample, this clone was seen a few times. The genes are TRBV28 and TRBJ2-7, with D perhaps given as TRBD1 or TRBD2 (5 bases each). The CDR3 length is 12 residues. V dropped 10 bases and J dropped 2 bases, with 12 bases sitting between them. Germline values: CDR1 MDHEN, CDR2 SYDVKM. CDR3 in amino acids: CATQGSAYEQYF. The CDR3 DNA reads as TGTGCCACCCAGGGTAGCGCCTACGAGCAGTACTTC.

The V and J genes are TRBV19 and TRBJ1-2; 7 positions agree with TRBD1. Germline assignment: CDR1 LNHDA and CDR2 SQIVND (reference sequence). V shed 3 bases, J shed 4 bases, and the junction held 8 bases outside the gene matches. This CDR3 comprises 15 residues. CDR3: CASSILKTGPYGYTF. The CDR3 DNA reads TGTGCCAGTAGTATTCTCAAGACAGGGCCCTATGGCTACACCTTC.

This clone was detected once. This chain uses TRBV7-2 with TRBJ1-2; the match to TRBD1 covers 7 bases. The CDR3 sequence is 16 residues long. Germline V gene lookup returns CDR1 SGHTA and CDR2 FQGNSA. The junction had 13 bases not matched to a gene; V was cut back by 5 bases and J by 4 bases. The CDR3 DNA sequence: TGTGCCAGCAGCCGTGACGGGACAGCCGGTGGCTATGGCTACACCTTC. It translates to CASSRDGTAGGYGYTF.

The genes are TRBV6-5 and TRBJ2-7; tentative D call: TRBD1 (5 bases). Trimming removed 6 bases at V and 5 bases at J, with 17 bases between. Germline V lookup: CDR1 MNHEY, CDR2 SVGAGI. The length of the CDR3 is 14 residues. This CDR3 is CASRGRQNPDEQYF. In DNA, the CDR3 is TGTGCCAGCAGGGGCCGACAGAACCCCGACGAGCAGTACTTC.

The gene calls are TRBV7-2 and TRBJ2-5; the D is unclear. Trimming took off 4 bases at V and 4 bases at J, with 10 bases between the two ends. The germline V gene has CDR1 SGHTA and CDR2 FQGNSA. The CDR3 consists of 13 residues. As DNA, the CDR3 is TGTGCCAGCAGCTCCCAAGGATTAGAGACCCAGTACTTC. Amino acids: CASSSQGLETQYF.

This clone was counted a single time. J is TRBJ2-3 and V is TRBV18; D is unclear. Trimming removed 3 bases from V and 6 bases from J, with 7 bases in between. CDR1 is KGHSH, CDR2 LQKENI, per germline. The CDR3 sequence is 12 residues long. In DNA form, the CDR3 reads TGTGCCAGCTCACCCGACGTGGATACGCAGTATTTT. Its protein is CASSPDVDTQYF.

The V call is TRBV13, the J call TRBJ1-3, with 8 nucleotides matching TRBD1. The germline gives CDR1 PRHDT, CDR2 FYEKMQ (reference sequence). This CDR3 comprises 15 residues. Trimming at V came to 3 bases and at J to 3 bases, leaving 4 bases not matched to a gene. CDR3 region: CASSFRGRSGNTIYF. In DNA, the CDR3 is TGTGCCAGCAGCTTCAGGGGGCGGAGTGGAAACACCATATATTTT.

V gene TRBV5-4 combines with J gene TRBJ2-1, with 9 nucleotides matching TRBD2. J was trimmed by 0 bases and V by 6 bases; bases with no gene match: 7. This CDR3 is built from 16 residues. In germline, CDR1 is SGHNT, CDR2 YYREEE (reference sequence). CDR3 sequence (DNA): TGTGCCAGCACCACCAGCGGGGGGAACTCCTACAATGAGCAGTTCTTC. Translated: CASTTSGGNSYNEQFF.

Here the CDR3 DNA reads TGTGCCAGCAGCTCCCAGACAGGGTTAGGGGAAAAACTGTTTTTT. Protein: CASSSQTGLGEKLFF. V is TRBV5-6 and J is TRBJ1-4, with 7 bases fitting TRBD1. Trimming removed 3 bases from V and 8 bases from J; junction bases left unmatched: 10. Per the germline V gene, CDR1 is SGHDT and CDR2 is YYEEEE. This CDR3 spans 15 amino acids.

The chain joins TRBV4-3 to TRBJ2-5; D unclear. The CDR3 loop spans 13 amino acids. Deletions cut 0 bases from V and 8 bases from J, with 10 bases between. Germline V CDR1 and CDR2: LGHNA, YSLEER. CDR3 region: CASSQDKLGTQYF. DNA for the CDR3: TGCGCCAGCAGCCAAGATAAACTGGGAACCCAGTACTTC.

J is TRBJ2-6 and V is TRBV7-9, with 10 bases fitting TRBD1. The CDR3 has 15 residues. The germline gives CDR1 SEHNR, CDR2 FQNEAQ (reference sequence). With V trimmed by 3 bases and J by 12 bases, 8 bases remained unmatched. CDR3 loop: CASSFGQGVYGVLTF. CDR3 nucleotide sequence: TGTGCCAGCAGCTTTGGACAGGGGGTGTATGGCGTCCTGACTTTC.

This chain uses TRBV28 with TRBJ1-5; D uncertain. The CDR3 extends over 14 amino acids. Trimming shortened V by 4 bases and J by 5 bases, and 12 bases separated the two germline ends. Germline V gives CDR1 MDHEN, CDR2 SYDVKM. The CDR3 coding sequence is TGTGCCAGCAGTTCCCCGGACTTATATCAGCCCCAGCATTTT. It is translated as CASSSPDLYQPQHF.

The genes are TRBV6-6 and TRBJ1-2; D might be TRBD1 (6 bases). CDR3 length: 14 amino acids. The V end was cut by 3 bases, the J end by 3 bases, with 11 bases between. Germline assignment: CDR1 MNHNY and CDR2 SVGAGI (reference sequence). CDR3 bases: TGTGCCAGCAGTTATTCAGGGGAGTACTATGGCTACACCTTC. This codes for CASSYSGEYYGYTF.

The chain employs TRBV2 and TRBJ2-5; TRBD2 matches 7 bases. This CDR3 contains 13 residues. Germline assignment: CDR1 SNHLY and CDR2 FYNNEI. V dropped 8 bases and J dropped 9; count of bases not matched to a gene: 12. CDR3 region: CASAGTTSLSQYF. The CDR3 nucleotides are TGTGCCAGCGCCGGGACTACTAGTTTGTCCCAGTACTTC.

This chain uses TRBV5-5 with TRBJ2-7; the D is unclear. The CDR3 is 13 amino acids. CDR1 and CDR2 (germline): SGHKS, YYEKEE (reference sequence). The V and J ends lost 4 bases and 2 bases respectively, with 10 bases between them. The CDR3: CASSRTRTYEQYF. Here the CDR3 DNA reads TGTGCCAGCAGCCGCACCAGGACCTACGAGCAGTACTTC.

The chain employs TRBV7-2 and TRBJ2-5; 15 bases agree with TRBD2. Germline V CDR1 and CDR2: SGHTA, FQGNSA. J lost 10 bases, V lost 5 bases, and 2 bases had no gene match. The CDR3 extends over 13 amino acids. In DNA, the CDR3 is TGTGCCAGCAGCCAGGGACTAGCGGGGGGCCAGTACTTC. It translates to CASSQGLAGGQYF.

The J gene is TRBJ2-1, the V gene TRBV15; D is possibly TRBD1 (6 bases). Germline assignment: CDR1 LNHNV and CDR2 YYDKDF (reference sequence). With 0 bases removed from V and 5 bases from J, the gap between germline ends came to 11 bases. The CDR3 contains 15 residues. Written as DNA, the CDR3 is TGTGCCACCAGCAGAGAGCGGACAGCCAACAATGAGCAGTTCTTC. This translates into CATSRERTANNEQFF.

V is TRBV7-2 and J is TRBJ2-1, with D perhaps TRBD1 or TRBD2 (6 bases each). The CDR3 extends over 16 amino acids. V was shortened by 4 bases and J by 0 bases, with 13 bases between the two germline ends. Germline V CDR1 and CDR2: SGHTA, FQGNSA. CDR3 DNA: TGTGCCAGCAGCTCCAAAGGGGGGAGCTCCTACAATGAGCAGTTCTTC. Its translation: CASSSKGGSSYNEQFF.

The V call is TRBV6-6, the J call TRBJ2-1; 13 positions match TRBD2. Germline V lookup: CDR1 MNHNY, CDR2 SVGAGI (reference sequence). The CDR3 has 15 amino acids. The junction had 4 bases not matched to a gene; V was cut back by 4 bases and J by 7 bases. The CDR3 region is CASSSLAGGQNEQFF. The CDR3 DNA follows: TGTGCCAGCAGTTCACTAGCGGGGGGGCAGAATGAGCAGTTCTTC.

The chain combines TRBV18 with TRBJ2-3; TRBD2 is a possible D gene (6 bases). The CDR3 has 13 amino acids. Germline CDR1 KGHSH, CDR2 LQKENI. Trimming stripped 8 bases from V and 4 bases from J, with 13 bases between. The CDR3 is CASRLGVADTQYF. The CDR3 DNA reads TGTGCCAGCCGACTAGGGGTTGCAGATACGCAGTATTTT.

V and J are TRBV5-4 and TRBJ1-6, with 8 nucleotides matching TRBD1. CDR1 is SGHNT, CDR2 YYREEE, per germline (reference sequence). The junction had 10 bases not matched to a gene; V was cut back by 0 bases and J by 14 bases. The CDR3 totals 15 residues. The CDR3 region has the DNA TGTGCCAGCAGCTTGGCCCAGGGGGCGGACTCGTCCCTCCACTTT. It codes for CASSLAQGADSSLHF.